Below, 26 T cell receptor beta chains from the same sample are listed, as sequenced in a study of identical twins. Via MiXCR, TCRdb re-called the 5' RACE reads, giving one row per CDR3 protein. The sample has 450,000 or so distinct CDR3 sequences, 11% to 15% seen once. These sequences were also reported in another study, on yellow fever vaccine responses in identical twins.

Material for sequencing was CD4+ T cells sorted from blood. The source of these receptors is a young woman in good health.

There are many counts of this clonotype. The chain combines TRBV24-1 with TRBJ2-2; 10 bases match TRBD1. The ends lost 3 bases at V and 7 bases at J; junction bases unmatched: 10. The germline V gene has CDR1 KGHDR and CDR2 SFDVKD. The CDR3 is 17 residues long. Here the CDR3 DNA reads TGTGCCACCAGTGATGCCGGGACAGGGGCTTTCGGCGGGGAGCTGTTTTTT. Protein: CATSDAGTGAFGGELFF.

This clonotype was detected only a few times. The chain combines TRBV3-1 with TRBJ2-2; a weak D match, TRBD1 (5 bases). Germline-derived CDR1 and CDR2 are LGHDT and YNNKEL (reference sequence). The germline V and J ends were trimmed by 4 bases and 7 bases, with 13 bases remaining between them. The CDR3 spans 14 residues. DNA for the CDR3: TGTGCCAGCAGCCTGACGGGTCAGGGCGGGGAGCTGTTTTTT. Protein sequence: CASSLTGQGGELFF. Full variable domain (missing parts from reference TRBV3-1 and TRBJ2-2): DTAVSQTPKYLVTQMGNDKSIKCEQNLGHDTMYWYKQDSKKFLKIMFSYNNKELIINETVPNRFSPKSPDKAHLNLHINSLELGDSAVYFCASSLTGQGGELFFGEGSRLTVL.

This clonotype appeared a few times. The chain couples TRBV11-2 to TRBJ2-2; D ambiguous. The length of the CDR3 is 13 residues. Per the germline V gene, CDR1 is SGHAT and CDR2 is FQNNGV. Trimming took 5 bases from V and 4 from J, leaving 8 bases between them. The DNA for the CDR3 is TGTGCCAGCAGCGTGATAGCCACCGGGGAGCTGTTTTTT. Protein sequence: CASSVIATGELFF.

This rearrangement joins TRBV7-6 to TRBJ2-7; D gene uncertain. The CDR3 is 13 amino acids. Trimming left V 3 bases short and J 3 bases short, with 9 bases between. Germline V gives CDR1 SGHVS, CDR2 FNYEAQ. CDR3 amino acids: CASSLTQNYEQYF. CDR3 sequence (DNA): TGTGCCAGCAGCTTGACTCAAAACTACGAGCAGTACTTC.

The chain uses TRBV29-1 and TRBJ2-1; 10 bases fit TRBD2. Unmatched junction bases numbered 11, after V lost 5 bases and J lost 4 bases. Germline CDR1 SQVTM, CDR2 ANQGSEA. This CDR3 has 16 residues. In DNA, the CDR3 is TGCAGCGTTTCCTTTGGGGTAGCGGGAGGTTACAATGAGCAGTTCTTC. It translates to CSVSFGVAGGYNEQFF.

This clonotype has just a few counts. This chain connects TRBV12-3 or TRBV12-4 to TRBJ2-1; TRBD2 matches 11 bases. The CDR3 loop spans 15 amino acids. The V segment lost 5 bases and the J segment 5 bases; nucleotides outside the gene matches: 5. The DNA of the CDR3 is TGTGCCAGCAGTCCTCGACTAGCGGGACACAATGAGCAGTTCTTC. As protein: CASSPRLAGHNEQFF.

The rearrangement joins TRBV7-2 to TRBJ2-1, with 10 nucleotides matching TRBD2. The CDR3 has 14 amino acids. The junction had 5 bases not matched to a gene; V was cut back by 9 bases and J by 3 bases. Germline V lookup: CDR1 SGHTA, CDR2 FQGNSA. CDR3 in DNA: TGTGCCAGTAAGCGGGAGGGCCTCTACAATGAGCAGTTCTTC. Amino acid sequence: CASKREGLYNEQFF.

This clonotype showed up many times. The chain is built from TRBV6-1 and TRBJ2-7; D gene uncertain. Germline V gene sequence: CDR1 MNHNS, CDR2 SASEGT. V shed 11 bases and J shed 1 base, with 15 bases lying between them. This CDR3 is 13 amino acids long. The CDR3 sequence: CAVLPADSYEQYF. The CDR3 DNA reads as TGTGCCGTCCTACCGGCGGATTCCTACGAGCAGTACTTC.

CDR3 amino acids: CSVDPDTDTQYF. CDR3 nucleotides: TGCAGCGTTGACCCGGACACAGATACGCAGTATTTT. This sequence joins TRBV29-1 and TRBJ2-3; D call uncertain. V lost 3 bases, J lost 2 bases, and 6 bases lay in between. The CDR3 loop spans 12 amino acids. CDR1 is SQVTM, CDR2 ANQGSEA, per germline.

This clonotype was observed many times. The J gene is TRBJ2-4, the V gene TRBV5-6; 7 nucleotides match TRBD1. The germline V gene has CDR1 SGHDT and CDR2 YYEEEE. This CDR3 is 13 amino acids long. With V trimmed by 3 bases and J by 9 bases, 6 bases remained unmatched. CDR3 DNA: TGTGCCAGCAGCTCCAGGGGGATGGCCATTCAGTACTTC. It yields the protein CASSSRGMAIQYF. Full variable domain (outside the CDR3, taken from reference TRBV5-6 and TRBJ2-4): DAGVTQSPTHLIKTRGQQVTLRCSPKSGHDTVSWYQQALGQGPQFIFQYYEEEERQRGNFPDRFSGHQFPNYSSELNVNALLLGDSALYLCASSSRGMAIQYFGAGTRLSVL.

This clonotype has a count of ten or more. The rearrangement uses TRBV29-1 and TRBJ2-1; either TRBD1 or TRBD2 may supply D (7 bases each). The CDR3 sequence is 12 residues long. Germline CDR1 SQVTM, CDR2 ANQGSEA. V lost 4 bases, J lost 12 bases, and 16 bases lay in between. This CDR3 is CSVVSQGRGQFF. The CDR3 nucleotides read TGCAGCGTTGTGTCACAGGGGAGGGGGCAGTTCTTC.

The chain joins TRBV3-1 to TRBJ2-1; D is unresolved. The germline V gene has CDR1 LGHDT and CDR2 YNNKEL (reference sequence). This CDR3 comprises 12 residues. V was shortened by 0 bases and J by 16 bases, with 13 bases between the two germline ends. The CDR3 sequence is CASSQEAGHKFF. CDR3 nucleotides: TGTGCCAGCAGCCAAGAAGCCGGTCACAAATTCTTC.

This clonotype was detected only a few times. The rearrangement links TRBV12-3 or TRBV12-4 to TRBJ2-3; a weak D match, TRBD2 (7 bases). The V end was cut by 6 bases, the J end by 4 bases, with 23 bases between. The CDR3 has 17 residues. CDR3 DNA sequence: TGTGCCAGCAGCCCCGGGCGGGGGCTAGGGTATGCAGATACGCAGTATTTT. Its protein product is CASSPGRGLGYADTQYF.

The V gene is TRBV5-1, the J gene TRBJ2-7, with TRBD2 identical over 10 bases. Germline assignment: CDR1 SGHRS and CDR2 YFSETQ. This CDR3 has 15 amino acids. V dropped 0 bases and J dropped 4; count of bases not matched to a gene: 4. CDR3 sequence (DNA): TGCGCCAGCAGCTTGGCCCCTAGCGGGGGTTACGAGCAGTACTTC. This translates into CASSLAPSGGYEQYF.

This clonotype was counted many times. The J gene is TRBJ2-1, the V gene TRBV7-9, with 8 bases aligning to TRBD2. The length of the CDR3 is 15 residues. V shed 5 bases, J shed 4 bases, and the junction held 7 bases outside the gene matches. Germline values: CDR1 SEHNR, CDR2 FQNEAQ (reference sequence). The CDR3 reads CASSPAGDLYNEQFF. In DNA, the CDR3 is TGTGCCAGCAGCCCAGCGGGGGACCTTTACAATGAGCAGTTCTTC.

This clonotype was recorded a few times. This chain links TRBV7-3 with TRBJ2-3; D unresolved. The V end lost 0 bases, the J end lost 2 bases, and 6 bases lay between the germline ends. The V gene's germline CDR1 is SGHTA and CDR2 FQGTGA. CDR3 length: 14 residues. The CDR3 sequence: CASSLTPLTDTQYF. Written as DNA, the CDR3 is TGTGCCAGCAGCTTAACGCCTCTCACAGATACGCAGTATTTT.

This clonotype was counted between two and nine times. This chain connects TRBV5-1 to TRBJ1-6; D gene unclear. Germline V CDR1 and CDR2: SGHRS, YFSETQ. The CDR3 spans 15 residues. Deletions cut 2 bases from V and 5 bases from J, with 11 bases between. CDR3 in amino acids: CASSFLGLDNSPLHF. The CDR3 DNA sequence: TGCGCCAGCAGCTTTCTGGGATTAGATAATTCACCCCTCCACTTT.

The chain carries TRBV6-4 and TRBJ1-5, with 9 positions matching TRBD1. The germline gives CDR1 MRHNA, CDR2 SNTAGT. V was pared by 0 bases and J by 4 bases, with 13 bases of the junction left unmatched. This CDR3 has 19 residues. The CDR3 DNA follows: TGTGCCAGCAGTGACTCGTCCCCCGCGGGACAGGGTTTAAATCAGCCCCAGCATTTT. Its translation is CASSDSSPAGQGLNQPQHF.

This clonotype showed up many times. This chain links TRBV29-1 with TRBJ2-7; unclear D gene. Germline V gene data show CDR1 as SQVTM and CDR2 as ANQGSEA. This CDR3 contains 12 residues. With 5 bases removed from V and 10 bases from J, the gap between germline ends came to 18 bases. In nucleotides, the CDR3 is TGCAGCGTTCATGGCTACAAGGCCGAACAGTACTTC. It encodes CSVHGYKAEQYF.

This clonotype was picked up many times. V and J are TRBV3-1 and TRBJ2-7, with 9 nucleotides matching TRBD2. Per the germline V gene, CDR1 is LGHDT and CDR2 is YNNKEL (reference sequence). The trim removed 0 bases at V and 3 bases at J, leaving 3 bases unmatched. There are 15 residues in the CDR3. This CDR3 reads CASSQDFSGSYEQYF. DNA for the CDR3: TGTGCCAGCAGCCAAGATTTTAGCGGGAGCTACGAGCAGTACTTC.

On this clonotype: An end of the junction does not agree with germline; a read error may underlie this. The chain recombines TRBV7-7 with TRBJ2-5; possibly TRBD2 for D (5 bases). Looked up from germline, CDR1 is SSHAT and CDR2 is FNYEAQ (reference sequence). This CDR3 is built from 15 residues. The CDR3 nucleotides read TGTGCTAGCAGCTTAGACCGAGGAGGAAAAGAGACCCAGTACTTC. Encoded protein: CASSLDRGGKETQYF.

This clonotype was observed a handful of times. J is TRBJ2-1 and V is TRBV12-5, with D maybe TRBD2 (6 bases). V was clipped by 0 bases and J by 6 bases, with 15 bases between them. Germline CDR1 reads LGHNT; CDR2 reads FRNRAP. CDR3 length: 16 residues. In DNA form, the CDR3 reads TGTGCTAGTGGTTTGGTAATTAGCGGCTTCGTCAATGAGCAGTTCTTC. Its protein is CASGLVISGFVNEQFF. Using reference TRBV12-5 and TRBJ2-1 for the parts outside the CDR3, the full variable domain is DARVTQTPRHKVTEMGQEVTMRCQPILGHNTVFWYRQTMMQGLELLAYFRNRAPLDDSGMPKDRFSAEMPDATLATLKIQPSEPRDSAVYFCASGLVISGFVNEQFFGPGTRLTVL.

For the CDR3, the DNA is TGCAGTGCTAGGCCGGGACAGGAGACCCAGTACTTC. Residues: CSARPGQETQYF. The gene calls are TRBV20-1 and TRBJ2-5; 7 bases are a match to TRBD1. CDR1 and CDR2 from the germline V gene are DFQATT and SNEGSKA (reference sequence). V shed 3 bases and J 5 bases; nucleotides not matched to a gene: 3. The CDR3 runs 12 residues.

In its sample, this clonotype was seen a few times. The rearrangement links TRBV7-9 to TRBJ1-1; D is uncertain. Germline lookup yields CDR1 SEHNR and CDR2 FQNEAQ (reference sequence). Trimming cost V 1 base and J 5 bases, with 14 bases left between them. The CDR3 has 15 amino acids. CDR3 sequence: CASSLVPEEGTEAFF. CDR3 DNA sequence: TGTGCCAGCAGCTTAGTACCGGAGGAAGGGACTGAAGCTTTCTTT.

This clonotype appeared many times. This rearrangement joins TRBV6-1 to TRBJ2-1, with D perhaps TRBD1 or TRBD2 (6 bases each). The germline CDR1 and CDR2 sequences are MNHNS and SASEGT. Deletions cut 5 bases from V and 7 bases from J, with 24 bases between. This CDR3 is 17 amino acids long. The CDR3 nucleotides read TGTGCCAGCAGTCCGCAACCTAGGAGGGCAGGGGAGAATGAGCAGTTCTTC. Its protein product is CASSPQPRRAGENEQFF.

The V gene is TRBV27, the J gene TRBJ2-3, with D perhaps TRBD2 (7 bases). V was cut by 7 bases and J by 0 bases, with 17 bases left in between. Per germline, CDR1 MNHEY and CDR2 SMNVEV (reference sequence). CDR3 length: 16 residues. CDR3 protein: CASTPMGGQSTDTQYF. The CDR3 nucleotides are TGTGCCAGCACCCCAATGGGGGGGCAGAGCACAGATACGCAGTATTTT.